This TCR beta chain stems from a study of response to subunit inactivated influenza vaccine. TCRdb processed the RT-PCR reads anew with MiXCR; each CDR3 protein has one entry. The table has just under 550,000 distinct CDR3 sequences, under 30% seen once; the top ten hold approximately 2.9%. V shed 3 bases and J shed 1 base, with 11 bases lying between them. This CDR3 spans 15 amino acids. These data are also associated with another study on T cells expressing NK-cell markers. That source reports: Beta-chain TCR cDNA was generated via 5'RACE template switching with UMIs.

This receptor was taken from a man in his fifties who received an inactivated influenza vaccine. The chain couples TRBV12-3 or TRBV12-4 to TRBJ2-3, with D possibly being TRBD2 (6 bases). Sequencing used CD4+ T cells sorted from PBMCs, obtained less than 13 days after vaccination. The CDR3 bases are TGTGCCAGCAGTTTGACGGCGGGGCGCACAGATACGCAGTATTTT. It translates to CASSLTAGRTDTQYF.